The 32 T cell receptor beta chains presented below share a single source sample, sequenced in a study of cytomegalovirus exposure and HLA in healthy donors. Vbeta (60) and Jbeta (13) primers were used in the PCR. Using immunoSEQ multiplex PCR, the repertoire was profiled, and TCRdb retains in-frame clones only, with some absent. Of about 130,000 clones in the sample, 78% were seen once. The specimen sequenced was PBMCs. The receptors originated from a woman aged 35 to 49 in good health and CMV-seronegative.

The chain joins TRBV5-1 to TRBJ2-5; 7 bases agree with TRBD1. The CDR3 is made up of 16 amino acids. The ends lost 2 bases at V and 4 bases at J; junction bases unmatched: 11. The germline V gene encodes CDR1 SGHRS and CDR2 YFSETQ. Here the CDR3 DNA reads TGCGCCAGCAGCTTAACTACAGGGGAGAGGGGAGAGACCCAGTACTTC. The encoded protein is CASSLTTGERGETQYF.

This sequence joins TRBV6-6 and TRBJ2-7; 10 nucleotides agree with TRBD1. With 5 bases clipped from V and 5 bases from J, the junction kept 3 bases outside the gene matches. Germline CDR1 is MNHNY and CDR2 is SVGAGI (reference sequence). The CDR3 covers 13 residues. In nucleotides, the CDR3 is TGTGCCAGCAGTAGGACAGGGGGTAACGAGCAGTACTTC. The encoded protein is CASSRTGGNEQYF.

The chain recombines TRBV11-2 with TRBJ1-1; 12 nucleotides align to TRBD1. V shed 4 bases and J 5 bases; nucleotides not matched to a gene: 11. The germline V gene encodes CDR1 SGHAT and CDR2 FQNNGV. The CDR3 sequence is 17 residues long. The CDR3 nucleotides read TGTGCCAGCAGCTCCCCCCGGGACAGGGGGCTCGGAACTGAAGCTTTCTTT. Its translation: CASSSPRDRGLGTEAFF.

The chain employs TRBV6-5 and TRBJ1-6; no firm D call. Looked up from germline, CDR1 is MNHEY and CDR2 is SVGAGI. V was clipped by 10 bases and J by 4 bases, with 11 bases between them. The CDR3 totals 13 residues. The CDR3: CATLEGYNSPLHF. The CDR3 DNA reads TGTGCCACCCTAGAGGGATATAATTCACCCCTCCACTTT.

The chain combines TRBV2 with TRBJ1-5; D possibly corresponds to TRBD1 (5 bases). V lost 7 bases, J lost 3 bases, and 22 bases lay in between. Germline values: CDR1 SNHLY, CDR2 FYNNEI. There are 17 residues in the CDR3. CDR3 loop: CASNLRGTKGDNQPQHF. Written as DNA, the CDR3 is TGTGCCAGCAACCTACGAGGGACTAAGGGAGACAATCAGCCCCAGCATTTT.

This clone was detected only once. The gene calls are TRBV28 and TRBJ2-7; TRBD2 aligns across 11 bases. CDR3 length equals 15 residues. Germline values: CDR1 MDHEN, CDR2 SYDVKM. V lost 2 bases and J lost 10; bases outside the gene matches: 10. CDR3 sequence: CASSLASSGRPPQYF. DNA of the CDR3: TGTGCCAGCAGTTTAGCGTCTAGCGGGAGGCCTCCTCAGTACTTC.

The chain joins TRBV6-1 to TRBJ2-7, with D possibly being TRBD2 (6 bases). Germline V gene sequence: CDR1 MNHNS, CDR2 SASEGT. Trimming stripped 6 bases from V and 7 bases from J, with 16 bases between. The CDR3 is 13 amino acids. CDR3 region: CASSETLGGEQYF. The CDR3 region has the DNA TGTGCCAGCAGCGAGACGCTTGGGGGGGAGCAGTACTTC.

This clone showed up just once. The CDR3 DNA reads TGTGCCAGCAGTAATAGCGGGAGCCTCTCCTACGAGCAGTACTTC. Amino acids: CASSNSGSLSYEQYF. This chain joins TRBV7-6 and TRBJ2-7; TRBD2 matches at 9 bases. Trimming took 6 bases from V and 0 from J; bases not matched to a gene: 6. Germline CDR1 and CDR2: SGHVS and FNYEAQ. This CDR3 region has 15 residues.

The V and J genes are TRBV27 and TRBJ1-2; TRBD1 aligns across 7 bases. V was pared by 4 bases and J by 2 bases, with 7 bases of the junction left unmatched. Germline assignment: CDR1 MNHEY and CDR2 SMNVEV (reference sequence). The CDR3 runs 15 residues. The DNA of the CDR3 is TGTGCCAGCAGTTATTTGGCAGGGGGGAACTATGGCTACACCTTC. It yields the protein CASSYLAGGNYGYTF.

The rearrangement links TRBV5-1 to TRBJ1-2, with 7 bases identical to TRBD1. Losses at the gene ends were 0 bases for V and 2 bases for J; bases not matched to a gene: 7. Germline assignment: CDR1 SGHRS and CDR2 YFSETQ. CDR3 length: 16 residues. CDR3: CASSLGGQTGNYGYTF. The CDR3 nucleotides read TGCGCCAGCAGCTTGGGGGGACAGACAGGCAACTATGGCTACACCTTC.

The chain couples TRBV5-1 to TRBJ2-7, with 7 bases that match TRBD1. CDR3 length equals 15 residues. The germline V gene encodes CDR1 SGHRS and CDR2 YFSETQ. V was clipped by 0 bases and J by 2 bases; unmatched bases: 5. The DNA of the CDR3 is TGCGCCAGCAGCTTGGGACAGGGCGATACCTACGAGCAGTACTTC. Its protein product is CASSLGQGDTYEQYF. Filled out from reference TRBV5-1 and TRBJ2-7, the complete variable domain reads KAGVTQTPRYLIKTRGQQVTLSCSPISGHRSVSWYQQTPGQGLQFLFEYFSETQRNKGNFPGRFSGRQFSNSRSEMNVSTLELGDSALYLCASSLGQGDTYEQYFGPGTRLTVT.

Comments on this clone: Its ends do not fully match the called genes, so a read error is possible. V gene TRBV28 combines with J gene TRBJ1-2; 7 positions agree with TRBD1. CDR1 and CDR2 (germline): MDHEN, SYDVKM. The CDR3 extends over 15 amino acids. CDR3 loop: CASSLLFSTGIGCTF. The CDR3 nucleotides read TGTGCCAGCAGTTTATTGTTTTCGACAGGGATCGGCTGCACCTTC.

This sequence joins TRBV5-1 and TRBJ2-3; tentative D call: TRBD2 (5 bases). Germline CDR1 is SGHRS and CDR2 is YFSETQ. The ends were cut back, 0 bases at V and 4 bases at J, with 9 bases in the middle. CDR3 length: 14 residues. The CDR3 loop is CASSLVPSSDTQYF. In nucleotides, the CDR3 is TGCGCCAGCAGCTTGGTTCCTAGCTCAGATACGCAGTATTTT.

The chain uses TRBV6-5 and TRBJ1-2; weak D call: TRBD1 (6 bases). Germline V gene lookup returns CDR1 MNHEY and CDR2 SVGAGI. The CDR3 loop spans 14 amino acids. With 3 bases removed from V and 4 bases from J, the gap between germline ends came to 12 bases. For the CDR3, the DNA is TGTGCCAGCAGTTATTTGGACAGCTCCTATGGCTACACCTTC. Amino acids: CASSYLDSSYGYTF.

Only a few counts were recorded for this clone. CDR3 residues: CAWGTSGGSEQFF. CDR3 DNA: TGTGCCTGGGGGACTAGCGGGGGAAGTGAGCAGTTCTTC. The V gene is TRBV30, the J gene TRBJ2-1, with 14 bases fitting TRBD2. V shed 5 bases and J 9 bases; nucleotides not matched to a gene: 3. This CDR3 comprises 13 residues. The germline gives CDR1 GTSNPN, CDR2 SVGIG (reference sequence).

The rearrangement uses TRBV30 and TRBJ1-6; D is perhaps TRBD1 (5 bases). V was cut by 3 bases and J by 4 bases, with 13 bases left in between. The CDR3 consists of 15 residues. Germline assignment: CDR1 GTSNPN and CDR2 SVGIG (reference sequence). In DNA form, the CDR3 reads TGTGCCTGGAGCGTAACCCAGGGTTATAATTCACCCCTCCACTTT. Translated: CAWSVTQGYNSPLHF.

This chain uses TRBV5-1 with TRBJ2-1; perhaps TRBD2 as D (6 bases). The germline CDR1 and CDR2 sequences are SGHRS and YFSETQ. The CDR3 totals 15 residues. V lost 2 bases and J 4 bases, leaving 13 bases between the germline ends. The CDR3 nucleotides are TGCGCCAGCAGCTTAGCGGCGGGAAGGTACAATGAGCAGTTCTTC. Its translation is CASSLAAGRYNEQFF.

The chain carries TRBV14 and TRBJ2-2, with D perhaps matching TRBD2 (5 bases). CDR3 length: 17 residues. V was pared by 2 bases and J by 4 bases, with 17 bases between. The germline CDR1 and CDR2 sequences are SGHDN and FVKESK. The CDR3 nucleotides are TGTGCCAGCAGCCAATGGGTGGATAGCGCGGGCACCGGGGAGCTGTTTTTT. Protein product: CASSQWVDSAGTGELFF.

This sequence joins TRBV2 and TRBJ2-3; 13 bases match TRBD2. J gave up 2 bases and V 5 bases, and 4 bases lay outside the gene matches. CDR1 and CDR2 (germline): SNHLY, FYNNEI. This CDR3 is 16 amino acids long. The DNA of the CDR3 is TGTGCCAGCAGTCCCGGACTAGCGGGGGACACAGATACGCAGTATTTT. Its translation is CASSPGLAGDTDTQYF.

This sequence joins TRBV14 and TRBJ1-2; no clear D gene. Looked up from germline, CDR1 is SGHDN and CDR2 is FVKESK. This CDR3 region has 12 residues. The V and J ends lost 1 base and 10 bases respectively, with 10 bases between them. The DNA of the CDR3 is TGTGCCAGCAGCCAAGGCTCTTTAGTCTACACCTTC. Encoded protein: CASSQGSLVYTF.

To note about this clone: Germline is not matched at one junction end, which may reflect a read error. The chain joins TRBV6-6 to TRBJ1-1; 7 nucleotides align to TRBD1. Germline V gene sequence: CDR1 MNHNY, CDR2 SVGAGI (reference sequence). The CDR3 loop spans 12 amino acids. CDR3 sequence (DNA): TGTGCCAGCAGTCAGGGGGAGGAGGGTGGGAGGTTT. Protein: CASSQGEEGGRF.

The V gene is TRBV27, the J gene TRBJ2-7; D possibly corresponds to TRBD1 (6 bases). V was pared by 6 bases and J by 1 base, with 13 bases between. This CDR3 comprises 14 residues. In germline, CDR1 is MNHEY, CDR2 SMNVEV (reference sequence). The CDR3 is CASSPTGFSYEQYF. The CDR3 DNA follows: TGTGCCAGCAGCCCAACAGGGTTTTCCTACGAGCAGTACTTC.

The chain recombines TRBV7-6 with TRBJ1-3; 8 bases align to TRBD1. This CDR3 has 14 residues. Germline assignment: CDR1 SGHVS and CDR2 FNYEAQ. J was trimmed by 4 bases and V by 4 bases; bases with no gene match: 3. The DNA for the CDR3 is TGTGCCAGCAGCTCGGACAGGGTAGGAAACACCATATATTTT. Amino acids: CASSSDRVGNTIYF.

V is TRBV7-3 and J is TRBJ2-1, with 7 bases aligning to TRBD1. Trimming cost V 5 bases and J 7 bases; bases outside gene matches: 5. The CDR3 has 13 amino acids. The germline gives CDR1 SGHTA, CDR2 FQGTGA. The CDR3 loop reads CASSRDRTNEQFF. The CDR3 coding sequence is TGTGCCAGCAGCCGGGACAGAACTAATGAGCAGTTCTTC.

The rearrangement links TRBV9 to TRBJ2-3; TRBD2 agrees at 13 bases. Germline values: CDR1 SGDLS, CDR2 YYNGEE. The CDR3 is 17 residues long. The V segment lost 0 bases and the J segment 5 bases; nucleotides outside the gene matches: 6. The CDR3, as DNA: TGTGCCAGCAGCGTAGCACTAGCGGGGGGGCCTGGAGATACGCAGTATTTT. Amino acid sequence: CASSVALAGGPGDTQYF.

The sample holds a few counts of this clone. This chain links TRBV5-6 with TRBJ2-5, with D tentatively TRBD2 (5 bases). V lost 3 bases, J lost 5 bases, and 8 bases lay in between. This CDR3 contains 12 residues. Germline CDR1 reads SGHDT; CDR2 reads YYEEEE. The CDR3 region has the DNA TGTGCCAGCAGCTCGCGGGTGGAGACCCAGTACTTC. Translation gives CASSSRVETQYF.

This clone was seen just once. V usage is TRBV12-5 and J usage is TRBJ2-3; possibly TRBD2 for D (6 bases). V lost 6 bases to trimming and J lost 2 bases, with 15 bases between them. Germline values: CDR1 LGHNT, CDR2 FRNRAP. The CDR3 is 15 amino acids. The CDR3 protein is CASGIGASATDTQYF. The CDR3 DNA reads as TGTGCTAGTGGGATAGGGGCTAGCGCCACAGATACGCAGTATTTT.

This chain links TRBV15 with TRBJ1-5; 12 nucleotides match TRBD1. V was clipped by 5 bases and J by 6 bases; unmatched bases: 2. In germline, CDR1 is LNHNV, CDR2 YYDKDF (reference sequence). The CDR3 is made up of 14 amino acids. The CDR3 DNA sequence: TGTGCCACCAGCGGGGACAGGGGGCTTCAGCCCCAGCATTTT. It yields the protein CATSGDRGLQPQHF.

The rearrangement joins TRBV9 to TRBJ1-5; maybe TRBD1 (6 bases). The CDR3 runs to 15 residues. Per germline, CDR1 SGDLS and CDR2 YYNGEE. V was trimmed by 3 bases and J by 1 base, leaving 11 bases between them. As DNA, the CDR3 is TGTGCCAGCAGCGAGGGGGACGCAAGCAATCAGCCCCAGCATTTT. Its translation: CASSEGDASNQPQHF.

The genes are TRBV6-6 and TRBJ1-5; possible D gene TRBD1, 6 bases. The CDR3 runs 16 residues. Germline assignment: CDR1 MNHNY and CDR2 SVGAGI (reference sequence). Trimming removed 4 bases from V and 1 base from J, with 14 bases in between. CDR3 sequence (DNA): TGTGCCAGCAGTTCGCCTTACAGGGAAAGCAATCAGCCCCAGCATTTT. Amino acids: CASSSPYRESNQPQHF.

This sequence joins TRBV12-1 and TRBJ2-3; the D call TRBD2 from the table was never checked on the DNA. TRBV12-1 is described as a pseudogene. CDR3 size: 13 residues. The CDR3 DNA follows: TGTGCCAGCAGCCAGGGACTTCCAGATACGCAGTATTTT. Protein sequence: CASSQGLPDTQYF.

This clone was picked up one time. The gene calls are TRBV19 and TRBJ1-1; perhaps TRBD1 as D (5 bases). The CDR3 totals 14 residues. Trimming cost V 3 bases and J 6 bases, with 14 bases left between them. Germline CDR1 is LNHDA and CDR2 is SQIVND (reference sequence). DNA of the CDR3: TGTGCCAGTAGTATTGGTCCGGGGGACGCTGAAGCTTTCTTT. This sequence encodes CASSIGPGDAEAFF.